This T cell receptor (beta chain) was captured by sequencing in a study of T cells in localized non-small cell lung cancer. This clone was seen a few times. Germline V gene sequence: CDR1 MDHEN, CDR2 SYDVKM. This CDR3 has 15 residues. The V end was cut by 6 bases, the J end by 1 base, with 16 bases between. The data were produced by immunoSEQ multiplex PCR, yet TCRdb's version contains in-frame clones alone and is incomplete. Found here are fewer than 90,000 clones, about three quarters of them singletons; the top ten hold approximately 21%. The source material was PBMCs, sampled before any cancer treatment. The sequence was obtained from a man between 40 and 69 years old with stage II squamous cell lung carcinoma. The chain uses TRBV28 and TRBJ2-7; D is perhaps TRBD2 (6 bases). CDR3 DNA sequence: TGTGCCAGCAGCCCCCTCCTAGCGACTTCCTACGAGCAGTACTTC. This encodes CASSPLLATSYEQYF.